This entry concerns a single T cell receptor (beta chain). Its matching antigen is unknown. This entry belongs to a study of cytomegalovirus exposure and HLA in healthy donors. The overall study: Researchers found that approximately 80% of about 400 genotyped donors fell within the Caucasian-associated ancestry cluster.

PCR used 60 Vbeta primers and 13 Jbeta primers. Some clones are missing from TCRdb's copy, which holds only in-frame ones; the method was immunoSEQ multiplex PCR. The sample has a few hundred thousand clones, 65% to 85% seen once. Study-wide points: In all likelihood, a cluster of highly shared sequence variants was a sequencing artifact. In an earlier analysis, in approximately 570 donors, most V segments appeared productive either ~90% or ~30% of the time.

The origin of this receptor is a female donor in good health and CMV-seronegative. The material sequenced was PBMCs.

The CDR3 protein is CASSQPPSGLNNEQFF. DNA for the CDR3: TGCGCCAGCAGCCAACCTCCTAGCGGGCTAAACAATGAGCAGTTCTTC. The V call is TRBV4-1, the J call TRBJ2-1, with TRBD2 matching 8 bases. This CDR3 region has 16 residues. Germline V gives CDR1 MGHRA, CDR2 YSYEKL. V was pared by 2 bases and J by 5 bases, with 8 bases of the junction left unmatched.